The clone carrying this T cell receptor (beta chain) was recorded only once. Its antigen remains unidentified. This sample is drawn from a study of T cells in localized non-small cell lung cancer. Generated by immunoSEQ multiplex PCR, the TCRdb table keeps only in-frame clones and is missing some. Of roughly 28,000 clones listed, around 86% are singletons. Study observations and caveats: The appearance of a median roughly 56 of the top 100 tumor clones was seen in adjacent lung. It was uninvolved adjacent lung that showed the highest T cell clonality, exceeding tumor.

Germline V gene lookup returns CDR1 MNHEY and CDR2 SVGAGI. V lost 4 bases, J lost 8 bases, and 14 bases lay in between. This CDR3 is 13 amino acids long. This clonotype originated in a woman between 40 and 69 years old with stage I lung adenocarcinoma. The sample consisted of peripheral blood, taken before any cancer treatment. V is TRBV6-5 and J is TRBJ1-2; no definite D call. CDR3 coding DNA: TGTGCCAGCAGTTCTGGACCAGCTCGGGGCTACACCTTC. Translation: CASSSGPARGYTF.